This T cell receptor (beta chain) emerged from a study of blood T cell repertoires in COVID-19. Study context: Researchers got acute and convalescent COVID-19 samples from the United States, Italy and Spain.

Germline lookup yields CDR1 MNHNY and CDR2 SVGAGI (reference sequence). Trimming pared 0 bases from V and 1 base from J, leaving 5 bases between. The CDR3 contains 14 residues. TCRdb's table, derived via immunoSEQ multiplex PCR, lists solely in-frame clones and lacks some. There are about 70,000 clones in the sample; just under 80% occur only once, and about 6% lies in the top ten. The sequence came from a woman in her fifties or sixties with acute or convalescent COVID-19. Specimen: peripheral blood. This chain uses TRBV6-6 with TRBJ2-3; D is undetermined. The CDR3 protein is CASSYSRGTDTQYF. CDR3 in DNA: TGTGCCAGCAGTTACTCGAGAGGCACAGATACGCAGTATTTT.